These 18 T cell receptor beta chains came from one sample sequenced in a study of blood T cells in healthy people across ages. It was with a sample-barcoded 5' primer and a J-beta primer mix that a second PCR of roughly 7 to 12 cycles was run. TCRdb re-called the 5' RACE reads with MiXCR, one entry per CDR3 protein. In the table there are over 1,500,000 distinct CDR3 sequences, about two fifths of which are singletons. The sample consisted of blood. Source of these receptors: a human donor in good health.

In its sample, this clonotype was seen a few times. The gene calls are TRBV20-1 and TRBJ2-1; 13 nucleotides agree with TRBD2. Germline V gene data show CDR1 as DFQATT and CDR2 as SNEGSKA (reference sequence). The CDR3 consists of 13 residues. The V segment lost 6 bases and the J segment 9 bases; nucleotides outside the gene matches: 5. The CDR3 here is CSASLAGGFEQFF. DNA of the CDR3: TGCAGTGCATCACTAGCGGGGGGGTTTGAGCAGTTCTTC.

V and J are TRBV5-1 and TRBJ1-2; D unresolved. The CDR3 is 15 residues long. CDR1 is SGHRS, CDR2 YFSETQ, per germline. V lost 4 bases to trimming and J lost 0 bases, with 13 bases between them. The CDR3 spells CASSLNLVANYGYTF. CDR3 sequence (DNA): TGCGCCAGCAGCCTAAATCTCGTGGCTAACTATGGCTACACCTTC.

The V call is TRBV7-2, the J call TRBJ2-3; D gene ambiguous. Trimming removed 3 bases from V and 3 bases from J, with 7 bases in between. The CDR3 consists of 13 residues. Germline CDR1 is SGHTA and CDR2 is FQGNSA. The CDR3 DNA sequence: TGTGCCAGCAGCTTTGGATGGACAGATACGCAGTATTTT. This codes for CASSFGWTDTQYF.

The chain recombines TRBV4-2 with TRBJ2-1; D is ambiguous. Trimming cost V 0 bases and J 6 bases, with 9 bases left between them. The CDR3 spans 14 residues. The germline gives CDR1 LGHNA, CDR2 YNFKEQ. The CDR3 sequence: CASSQEVLANEQFF. CDR3 nucleotide sequence: TGTGCCAGCAGCCAAGAGGTTTTAGCCAATGAGCAGTTCTTC.

This clonotype has more than one count but fewer than ten. V and J are TRBV12-3 or TRBV12-4 and TRBJ1-1; D is ambiguous. The CDR3 loop spans 12 amino acids. Trimming pared 3 bases from V and 3 bases from J, leaving 5 bases between. In nucleotides, the CDR3 is TGTGCCAGCAGTTTTATATACACTGAAGCTTTCTTT. This codes for CASSFIYTEAFF.

The chain employs TRBV4-3 and TRBJ2-6, with D tentatively TRBD1 (5 bases). The CDR3 loop spans 19 amino acids. CDR1 is LGHNA, CDR2 YSLEER, per germline. Trimming stripped 1 base from V and 1 base from J, with 17 bases between. The CDR3 is CASSQVQVESSSGANVLTF. For the CDR3, the DNA is TGCGCCAGCAGCCAAGTACAGGTCGAGAGTTCGTCTGGGGCCAACGTCCTGACTTTC.

A few counts support this clonotype. The chain recombines TRBV28 with TRBJ1-5; D perhaps matches TRBD1 (5 bases). Germline V CDR1 and CDR2: MDHEN, SYDVKM. The ends were cut back, 5 bases at V and 9 bases at J, with 11 bases in the middle. This CDR3 is 12 amino acids long. CDR3 region: CASSLTGTPQHF. Here the CDR3 DNA reads TGTGCCAGCAGTCTTACAGGAACGCCCCAGCATTTT.

This clonotype was seen a handful of times. The J gene is TRBJ2-5, the V gene TRBV20-1; D might be TRBD1 (6 bases). Germline CDR1 is DFQATT and CDR2 is SNEGSKA (reference sequence). V lost 1 base to trimming and J lost 0 bases, with 12 bases between them. The CDR3 is 15 amino acids. The CDR3 is CSARGHHRDQETQYF. The CDR3 nucleotides are TGCAGTGCTAGAGGACACCACAGGGACCAAGAGACCCAGTACTTC.

The chain uses TRBV3-1 and TRBJ2-5, with a weak D call TRBD2 (5 bases). The ends were cut back, 0 bases at V and 11 bases at J, with 13 bases in the middle. Germline assignment: CDR1 LGHDT and CDR2 YNNKEL (reference sequence). The CDR3 is 13 amino acids. The chain's CDR3 is CASSQDPGERQYF. As DNA, the CDR3 is TGTGCCAGCAGCCAAGATCCCGGGGAGAGGCAGTACTTC.

The V call is TRBV28, the J call TRBJ2-7; D might be TRBD1 (6 bases). Germline CDR1 is MDHEN and CDR2 is SYDVKM. The CDR3 contains 15 residues. The V gene lost 3 bases and the J gene lost 0 bases, with 12 bases spanning the gap. CDR3 DNA: TGTGCCAGCAGTTTTTGGGGGCCCAGCTCCTACGAGCAGTACTTC. Translating it yields CASSFWGPSSYEQYF.

This clonotype was seen just once. This chain links TRBV2 with TRBJ2-7; D may match TRBD1 or TRBD2 (6 bases each). Germline lookup yields CDR1 SNHLY and CDR2 FYNNEI. The V and J ends lost 1 base and 6 bases respectively, with 13 bases between them. This CDR3 contains 14 residues. Here the CDR3 reads CASSEVRDTSEQYF. DNA for the CDR3: TGTGCCAGCAGTGAAGTGCGGGACACCTCCGAGCAGTACTTC.

V is TRBV5-1 and J is TRBJ1-1; weak D call: TRBD1 (5 bases). The CDR3 contains 14 residues. CDR1 is SGHRS and CDR2 is YFSETQ in the germline V gene. Between the trimmed V and J ends, which lost 5 bases and 2 bases, there was a span of 13 bases. The CDR3 protein is CASRTGTPNTEAFF. In nucleotides, the CDR3 is TGCGCCAGCAGAACCGGGACCCCAAACACTGAAGCTTTCTTT.

V and J are TRBV6-2 or TRBV6-3 and TRBJ2-7, with TRBD2 matching 8 bases. The CDR3 sequence is 19 residues long. Germline CDR1 is MNHEY and CDR2 is SVGEGT. V shed 2 bases, J shed 2 bases, and the junction held 17 bases outside the gene matches. The CDR3 reads CASSYPRPAGTSGPYEQYF. CDR3 nucleotides: TGTGCCAGCAGTTACCCTCGCCCCGCAGGAACTAGCGGACCCTACGAGCAGTACTTC.

Here the CDR3 DNA reads TGTGCCAGCAGCTTGGAAAGCCATGGGCAGGGGGGTAGAGAGACCCAGTACTTC. Its translation: CASSLESHGQGGRETQYF. The gene calls are TRBV5-4 and TRBJ2-7; perhaps TRBD1 as D (7 bases). The tail of the sequence fits TRBJ2-5 better, so the J call may be wrong. Germline CDR1 is SGHNT and CDR2 is YYREEE (reference sequence). The CDR3 is made up of 18 amino acids.

The chain employs TRBV6-5 and TRBJ2-5, with 9 bases that match TRBD2. The closer fit of TRBJ2-7 to the DNA end suggests the J call may be wrong. This CDR3 is 15 amino acids long. Germline CDR1 is MNHEY and CDR2 is SVGAGI. The CDR3: CASTRSLAGMSEQYF. Written as DNA, the CDR3 is TGTGCCAGCACTCGGTCGCTAGCGGGGATGAGCGAGCAGTACTTC.

Comment on this clonotype: Mismatch with germline at one junction end may stem from a read error. The rearrangement uses TRBV27 and TRBJ1-1, with TRBD1 identical over 7 bases. CDR3 length equals 15 residues. Germline V gene lookup returns CDR1 MNHEY and CDR2 SMNVEV (reference sequence). As DNA, the CDR3 is TGTGCCGGCAGTTTAAGTACCACGGGACAGACTGAAGCTTTCTTT. This codes for CAGSLSTTGQTEAFF.

The rearrangement uses TRBV4-3 and TRBJ1-5, with 12 bases lining up with TRBD1. The CDR3 length is 19 residues. CDR1 is LGHNA, CDR2 YSLEER, per germline. Trimming removed 0 bases from V and 3 bases from J; junction bases left unmatched: 9. The CDR3 sequence is CASSQDLAGTGGTNQPQHF. In DNA, the CDR3 is TGCGCCAGCAGCCAAGATCTTGCCGGGACAGGGGGCACCAATCAGCCCCAGCATTTT.

This chain joins TRBV4-3 and TRBJ1-1; unclear D gene. The CDR3 length is 15 residues. Germline V gene sequence: CDR1 LGHNA, CDR2 YSLEER. The germline V and J ends were trimmed by 0 bases and 7 bases, with 15 bases remaining between them. Here the CDR3 reads CASSQDRLLRDEAFF. CDR3 DNA: TGCGCCAGCAGCCAAGATAGGCTGTTAAGAGATGAAGCTTTCTTT.